The clone carrying this T cell receptor beta chain was picked up many times. This sample was taken from a study of low-dose radiotherapy and immunotherapy resistance in tumors. Across the whole study: A total of 6.5 Gy was given to Cohort 1 as 0.5 Gy per fraction every 2 weeks. A dose of 300 mg of oral aspirin was taken by patients daily for four cycles from cycle 1 day 1. The schedule for Cohort 2 used 1 Gy per fraction every two weeks, which added up to 13 Gy over 26 weeks.

TRAV- and TRBV-specific primers were used for first-strand cDNA, which covered alpha and beta chains. PCR amplification of the TCRs was performed with Phusion for 20 PCR cycles, and it relied on a constant-region primer together with a V-primer adapter. TCRdb reanalysed the reads using MiXCR and keeps one entry per CDR3 protein. The repertoire holds 65,000 to 95,000 distinct CDR3 sequences, over 15% seen once, with more than 4.5% in the top ten. As to time point: before trial treatment. From germline, CDR1 is MNHNY and CDR2 SVGAGI (reference sequence). Trimming pared 2 bases from V and 3 bases from J, leaving 9 bases between. The CDR3 sequence is 14 residues long.

The receptor was derived from a male donor with prostate cancer. V is TRBV6-6 and J is TRBJ2-3; D gene uncertain. The source material was PBMCs, sampled before treatment. The CDR3 protein is CASSYIGKTDTQYF. The CDR3 DNA is TGTGCCAGCAGTTACATCGGAAAAACAGATACGCAGTATTTT.